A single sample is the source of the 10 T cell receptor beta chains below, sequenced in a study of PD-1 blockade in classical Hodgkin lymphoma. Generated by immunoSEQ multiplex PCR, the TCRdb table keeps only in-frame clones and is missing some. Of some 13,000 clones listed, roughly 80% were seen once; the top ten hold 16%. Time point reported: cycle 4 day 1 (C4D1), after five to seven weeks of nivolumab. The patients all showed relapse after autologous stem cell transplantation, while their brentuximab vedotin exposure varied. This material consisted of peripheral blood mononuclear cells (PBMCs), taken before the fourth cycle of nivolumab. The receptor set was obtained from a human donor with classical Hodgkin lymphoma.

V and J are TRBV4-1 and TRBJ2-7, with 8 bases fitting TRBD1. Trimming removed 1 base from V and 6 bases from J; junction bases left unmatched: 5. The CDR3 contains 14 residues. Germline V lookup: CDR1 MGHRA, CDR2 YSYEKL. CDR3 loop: CASSQVAGGGEQYF. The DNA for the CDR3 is TGCGCCAGCAGCCAAGTTGCAGGGGGCGGCGAGCAGTACTTC.

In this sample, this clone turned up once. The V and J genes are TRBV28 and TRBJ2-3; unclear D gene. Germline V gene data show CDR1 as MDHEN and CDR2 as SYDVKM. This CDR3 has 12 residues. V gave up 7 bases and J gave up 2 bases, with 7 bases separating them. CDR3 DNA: TGTGCCAGCACCTCACTCACAGATACGCAGTATTTT. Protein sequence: CASTSLTDTQYF.

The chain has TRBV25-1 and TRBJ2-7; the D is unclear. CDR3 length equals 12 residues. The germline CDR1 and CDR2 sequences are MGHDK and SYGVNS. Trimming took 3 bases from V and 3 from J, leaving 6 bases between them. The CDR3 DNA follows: TGTGCCAGCAGTGACAGGAGCTACGAGCAGTACTTC. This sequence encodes CASSDRSYEQYF.

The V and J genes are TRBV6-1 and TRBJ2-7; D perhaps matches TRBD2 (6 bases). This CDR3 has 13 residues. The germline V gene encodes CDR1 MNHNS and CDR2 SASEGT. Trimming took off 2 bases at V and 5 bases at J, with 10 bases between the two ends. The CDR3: CASSEFWGDEQYF. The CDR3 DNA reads TGTGCCAGCAGTGAATTTTGGGGGGACGAGCAGTACTTC.

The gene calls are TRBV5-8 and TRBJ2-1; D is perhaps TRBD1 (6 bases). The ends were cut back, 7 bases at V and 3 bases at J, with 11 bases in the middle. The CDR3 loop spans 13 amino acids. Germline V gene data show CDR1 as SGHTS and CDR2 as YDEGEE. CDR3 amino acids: CASGRDNYNEQFF. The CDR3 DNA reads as TGTGCCAGCGGCCGGGACAACTACAATGAGCAGTTCTTC. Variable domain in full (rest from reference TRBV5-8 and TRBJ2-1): EAGVTQSPTHLIKTRGQQATLRCSPISGHTSVYWYQQALGLGLQFLLWYDEGEERNRGNFPPRFSGRQFPNYSSELNVNALELEDSALYLCASGRDNYNEQFFGPGTRLTVL.

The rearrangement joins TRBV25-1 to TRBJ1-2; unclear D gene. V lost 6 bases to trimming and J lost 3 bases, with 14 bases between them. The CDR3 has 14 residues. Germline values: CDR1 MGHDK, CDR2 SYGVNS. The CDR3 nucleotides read TGTGCCAGCAGCCCCCTGTGGGCAGACTATGGCTACACCTTC. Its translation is CASSPLWADYGYTF.

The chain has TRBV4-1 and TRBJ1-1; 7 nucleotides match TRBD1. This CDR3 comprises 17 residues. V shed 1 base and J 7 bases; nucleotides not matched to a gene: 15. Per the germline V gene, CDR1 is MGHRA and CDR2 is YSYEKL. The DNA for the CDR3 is TGCGCCAGCAGCCAAGCGTTGAGAGGGGGCCGGCACAGTGAAGCTTTCTTT. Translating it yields CASSQALRGGRHSEAFF.

DNA for the CDR3: TGTGCCAGCAGTGACAGGCTTCCGAACACCGGGGAGCTGTTTTTT. Its translation: CASSDRLPNTGELFF. This chain connects TRBV6-6 to TRBJ2-2; weak D call: TRBD1 (6 bases). Germline assignment: CDR1 MNHNY and CDR2 SVGAGI (reference sequence). This CDR3 is built from 15 residues. Trimming took off 5 bases at V and 0 bases at J, with 10 bases between the two ends.

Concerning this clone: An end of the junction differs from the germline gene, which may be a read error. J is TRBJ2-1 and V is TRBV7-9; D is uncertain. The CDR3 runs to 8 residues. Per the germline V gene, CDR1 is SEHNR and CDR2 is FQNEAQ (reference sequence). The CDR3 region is CASSLQLF. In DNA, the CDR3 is TGTGCCAGCAGCCTCCAGCTCTTC.

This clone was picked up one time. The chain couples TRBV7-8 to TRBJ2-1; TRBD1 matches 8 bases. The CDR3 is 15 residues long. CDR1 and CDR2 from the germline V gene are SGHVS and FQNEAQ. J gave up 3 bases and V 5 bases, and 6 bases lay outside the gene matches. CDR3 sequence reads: CASSTRQGNYNEQFF. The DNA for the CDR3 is TGTGCCAGCAGCACCCGACAGGGGAACTACAATGAGCAGTTCTTC.